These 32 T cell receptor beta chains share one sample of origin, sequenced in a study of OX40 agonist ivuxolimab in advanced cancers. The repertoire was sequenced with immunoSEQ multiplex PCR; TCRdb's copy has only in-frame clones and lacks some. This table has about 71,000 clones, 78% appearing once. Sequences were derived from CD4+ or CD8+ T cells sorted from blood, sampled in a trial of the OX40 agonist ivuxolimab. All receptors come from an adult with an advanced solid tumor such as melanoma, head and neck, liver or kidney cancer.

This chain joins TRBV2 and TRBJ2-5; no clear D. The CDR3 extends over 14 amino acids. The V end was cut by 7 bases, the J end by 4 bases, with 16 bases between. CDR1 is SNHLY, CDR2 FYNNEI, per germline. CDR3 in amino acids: CASTFGSGPETQYF. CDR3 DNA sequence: TGTGCCAGCACGTTCGGTTCTGGCCCAGAGACCCAGTACTTC. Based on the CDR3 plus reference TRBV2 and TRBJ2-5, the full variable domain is EPEVTQTPSHQVTQMGQEVILRCVPISNHLYFYWYRQILGQKVEFLVSFYNNEISEKSEIFDDQFSVERPDGSNFTLKIRSTKLEDSAMYFCASTFGSGPETQYFGPGTRLLVL.

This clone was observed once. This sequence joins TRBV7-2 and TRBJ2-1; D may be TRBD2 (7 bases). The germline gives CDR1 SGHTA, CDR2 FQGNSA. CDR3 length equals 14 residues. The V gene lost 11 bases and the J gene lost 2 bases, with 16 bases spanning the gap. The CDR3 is CAVPRGGPYNEQFF. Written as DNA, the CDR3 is TGTGCCGTCCCGAGGGGGGGCCCCTACAATGAGCAGTTCTTC.

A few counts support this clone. The CDR3 DNA is TGCGCCAGCAGCTTGGTGGCGGGAGAGGGCACCGGGGAGCTGTTTTTT. It specifies CASSLVAGEGTGELFF. The chain joins TRBV5-1 to TRBJ2-2, with TRBD2 identical over 7 bases. The ends lost 0 bases at V and 4 bases at J; junction bases unmatched: 6. This CDR3 contains 16 residues. CDR1 and CDR2 from the germline V gene are SGHRS and YFSETQ.

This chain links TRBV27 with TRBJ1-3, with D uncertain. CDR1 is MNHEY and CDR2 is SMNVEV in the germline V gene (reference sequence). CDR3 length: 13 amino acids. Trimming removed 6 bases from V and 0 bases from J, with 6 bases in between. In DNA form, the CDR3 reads TGTGCCAGCAGGGAGCACTCTGGAAACACCATATATTTT. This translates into CASREHSGNTIYF.

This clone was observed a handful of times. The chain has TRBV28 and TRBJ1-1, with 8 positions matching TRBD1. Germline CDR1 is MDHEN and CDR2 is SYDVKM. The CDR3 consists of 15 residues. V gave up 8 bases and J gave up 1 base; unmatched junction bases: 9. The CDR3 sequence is CASWSSGQANTEAFF. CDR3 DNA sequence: TGTGCCAGCTGGTCCTCGGGACAGGCGAACACTGAAGCTTTCTTT. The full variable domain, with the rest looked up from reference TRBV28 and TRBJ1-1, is DVKVTQSSRYLVKRTGEKVFLECVQDMDHENMFWYRQDPGLGLRLIYFSYDVKMKEKGDIPEGYSVSREKKERFSLILESASTNQTSMYLCASWSSGQANTEAFFGQGTRLTVV.

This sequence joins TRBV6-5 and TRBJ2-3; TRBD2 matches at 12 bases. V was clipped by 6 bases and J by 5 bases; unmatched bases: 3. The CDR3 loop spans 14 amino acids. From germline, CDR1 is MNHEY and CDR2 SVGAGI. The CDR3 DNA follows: TGTGCCAGCAGGCGGACTAGCGGGAAAGATACGCAGTATTTT. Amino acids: CASRRTSGKDTQYF.

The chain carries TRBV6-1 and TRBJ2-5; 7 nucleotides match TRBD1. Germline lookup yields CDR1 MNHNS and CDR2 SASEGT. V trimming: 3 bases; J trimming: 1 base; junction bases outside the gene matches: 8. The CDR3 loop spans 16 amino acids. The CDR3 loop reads CASSDFGQALQETQYF. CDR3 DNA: TGTGCCAGCAGTGATTTCGGACAGGCCCTCCAAGAGACCCAGTACTTC.

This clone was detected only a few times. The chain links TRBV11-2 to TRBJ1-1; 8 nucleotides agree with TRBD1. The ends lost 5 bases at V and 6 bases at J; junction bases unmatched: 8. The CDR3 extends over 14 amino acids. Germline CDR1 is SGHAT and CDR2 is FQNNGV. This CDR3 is CASSTHTGGAEAFF. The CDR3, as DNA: TGTGCCAGCAGCACGCATACAGGGGGGGCTGAAGCTTTCTTT.

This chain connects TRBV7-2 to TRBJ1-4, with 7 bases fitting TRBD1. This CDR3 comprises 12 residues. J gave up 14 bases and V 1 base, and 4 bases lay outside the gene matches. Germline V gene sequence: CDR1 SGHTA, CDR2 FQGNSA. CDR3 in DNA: TGTGCCAGCAGCTTAGGGGACAGAGGCCTGTTTTTT. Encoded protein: CASSLGDRGLFF.

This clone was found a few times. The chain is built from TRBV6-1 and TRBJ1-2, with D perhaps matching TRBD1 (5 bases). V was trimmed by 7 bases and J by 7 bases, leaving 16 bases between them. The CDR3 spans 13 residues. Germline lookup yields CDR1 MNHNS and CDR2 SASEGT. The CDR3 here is CASIETGDFGYTF. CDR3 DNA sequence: TGTGCCAGCATCGAAACAGGAGATTTTGGCTACACCTTC.

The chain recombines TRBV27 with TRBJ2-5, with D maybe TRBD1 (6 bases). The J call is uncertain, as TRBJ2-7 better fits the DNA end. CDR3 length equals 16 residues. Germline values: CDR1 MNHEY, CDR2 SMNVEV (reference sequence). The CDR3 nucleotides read TGTGCCAGCAGTGGGACACCACCCTTCGGCCCCTACGAGCAGTACTTC. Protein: CASSGTPPFGPYEQYF.

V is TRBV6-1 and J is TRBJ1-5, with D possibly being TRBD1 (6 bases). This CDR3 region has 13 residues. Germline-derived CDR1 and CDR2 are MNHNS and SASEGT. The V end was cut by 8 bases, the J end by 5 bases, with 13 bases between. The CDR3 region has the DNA TGTGCCAGCGGGGGGCCCGTCCATCAGCCCCAGCATTTT. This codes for CASGGPVHQPQHF.

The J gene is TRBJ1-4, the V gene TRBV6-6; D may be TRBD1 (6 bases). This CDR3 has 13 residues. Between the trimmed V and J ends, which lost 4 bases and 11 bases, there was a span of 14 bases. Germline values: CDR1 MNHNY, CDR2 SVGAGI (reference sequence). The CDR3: CASSSSGEGKLFF. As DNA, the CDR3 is TGTGCCAGCAGTTCGTCAGGGGAAGGCAAACTGTTTTTT.

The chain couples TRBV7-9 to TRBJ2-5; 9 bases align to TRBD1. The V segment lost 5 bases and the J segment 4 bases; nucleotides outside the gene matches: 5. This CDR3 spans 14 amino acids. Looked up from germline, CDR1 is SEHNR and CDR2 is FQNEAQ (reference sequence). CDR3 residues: CASSISTGGETQYF. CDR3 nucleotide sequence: TGTGCCAGCAGCATATCGACAGGGGGAGAGACCCAGTACTTC.

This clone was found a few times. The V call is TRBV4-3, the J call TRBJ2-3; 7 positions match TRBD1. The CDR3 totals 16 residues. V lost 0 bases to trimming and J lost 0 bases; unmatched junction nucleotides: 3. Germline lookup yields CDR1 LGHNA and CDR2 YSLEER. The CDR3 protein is CASSQEARGSTDTQYF. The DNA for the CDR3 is TGCGCCAGCAGCCAAGAGGCCAGGGGGAGCACAGATACGCAGTATTTT.

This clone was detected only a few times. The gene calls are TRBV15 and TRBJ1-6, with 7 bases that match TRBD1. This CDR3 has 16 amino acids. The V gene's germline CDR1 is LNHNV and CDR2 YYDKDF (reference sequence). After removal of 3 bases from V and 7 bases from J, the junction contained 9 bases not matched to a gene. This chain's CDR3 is CATSRTPGQSNSPLHF. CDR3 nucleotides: TGTGCCACCAGCAGGACCCCGGGACAGAGCAATTCACCCCTCCACTTT.

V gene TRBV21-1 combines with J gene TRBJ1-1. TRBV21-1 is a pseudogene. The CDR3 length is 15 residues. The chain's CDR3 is CASSKVHIRNLEAFF. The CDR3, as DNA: TGTGCCAGCAGCAAAGTCCACATTCGGAACTTGGAAGCTTTCTTT.

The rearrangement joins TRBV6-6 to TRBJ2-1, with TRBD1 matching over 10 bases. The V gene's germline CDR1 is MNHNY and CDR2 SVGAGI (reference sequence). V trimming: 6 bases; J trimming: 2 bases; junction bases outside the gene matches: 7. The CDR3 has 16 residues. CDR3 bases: TGTGCCAGCAGACTAGACAGGGGGCCCCCCTACAATGAGCAGTTCTTC. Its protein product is CASRLDRGPPYNEQFF.

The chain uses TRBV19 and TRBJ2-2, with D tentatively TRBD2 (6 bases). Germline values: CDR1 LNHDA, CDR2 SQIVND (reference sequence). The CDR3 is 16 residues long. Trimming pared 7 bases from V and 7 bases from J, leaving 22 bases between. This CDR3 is CASTRPLSGRLGELFF. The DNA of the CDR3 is TGTGCCAGTACCAGACCCCTTAGCGGTAGGCTCGGGGAGCTGTTTTTT.

The CDR3 bases are TGCGCCAGCAGCCCGGAAGGGGGCCTCGACTATGGCTACACCTTC. It specifies CASSPEGGLDYGYTF. J is TRBJ1-2 and V is TRBV5-1, with TRBD1 matching 7 bases. Germline lookup yields CDR1 SGHRS and CDR2 YFSETQ. The CDR3 is made up of 15 amino acids. V lost 4 bases, J lost 3 bases, and 9 bases stayed unmatched.

DNA of the CDR3: TGTGCCAGCAGTTTACCCGGGACGGAATCCTACGAGCAGTACTTC. This gives the protein CASSLPGTESYEQYF. The chain has TRBV28 and TRBJ2-5; either TRBD1 or TRBD2 may fit D (5 bases each). The J call may be incorrect, as the DNA end agrees better with TRBJ2-7. The CDR3 loop spans 15 amino acids. Germline V gene lookup returns CDR1 MDHEN and CDR2 SYDVKM.

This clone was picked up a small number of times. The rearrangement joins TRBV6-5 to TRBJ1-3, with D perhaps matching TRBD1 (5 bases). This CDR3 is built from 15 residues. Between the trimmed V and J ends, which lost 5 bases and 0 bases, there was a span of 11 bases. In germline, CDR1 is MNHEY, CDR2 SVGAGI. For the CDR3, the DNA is TGTGCCAGCAGTCAGACGGGGCACTCTGGAAACACCATATATTTT. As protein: CASSQTGHSGNTIYF.

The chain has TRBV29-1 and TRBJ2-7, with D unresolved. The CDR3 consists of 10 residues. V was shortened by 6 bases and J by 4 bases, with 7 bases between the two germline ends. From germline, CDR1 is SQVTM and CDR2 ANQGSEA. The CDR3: CSVLRYEQYF. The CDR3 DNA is TGCAGCGTCCTCAGATACGAGCAGTACTTC.

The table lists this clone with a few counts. The CDR3: CASSQDPGQDYTQYF. The CDR3 nucleotides read TGCGCCAGCAGCCAAGACCCGGGACAGGATTATACGCAGTATTTT. The chain couples TRBV4-3 to TRBJ2-3; 8 bases fit TRBD1. The trim removed 0 bases at V and 7 bases at J, leaving 6 bases unmatched. The CDR3 is 15 residues long. Germline CDR1 reads LGHNA; CDR2 reads YSLEER.

The CDR3 reads CASKMGGSLAGNQPQHF. In DNA, the CDR3 is TGTGCCAGCAAAATGGGGGGGTCGCTAGCGGGCAATCAGCCCCAGCATTTT. V is TRBV28 and J is TRBJ1-5, with D possibly being TRBD1 (5 bases). This CDR3 region has 17 residues. CDR1 is MDHEN, CDR2 SYDVKM, per germline. V lost 7 bases to trimming and J lost 2 bases, with 21 bases between them.

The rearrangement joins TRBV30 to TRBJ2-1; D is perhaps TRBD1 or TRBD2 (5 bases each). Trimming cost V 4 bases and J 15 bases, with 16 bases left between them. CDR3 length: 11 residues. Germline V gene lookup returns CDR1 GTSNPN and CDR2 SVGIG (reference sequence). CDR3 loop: CAWTGGGVAFF. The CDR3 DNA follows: TGTGCCTGGACTGGGGGTGGAGTTGCGTTCTTC.

Here the CDR3 DNA reads TGTGCCAGCACCTTCATTGGGACAGCCAATTCACCCCTCCACTTT. Translated: CASTFIGTANSPLHF. The chain links TRBV5-6 to TRBJ1-6; TRBD1 matches 7 bases. Germline V CDR1 and CDR2: SGHDT, YYEEEE. This CDR3 region has 15 residues. Trimming removed 6 bases from V and 7 bases from J; junction bases left unmatched: 10. Looking up the rest from reference TRBV5-6 and TRBJ1-6 gives the full variable domain: DAGVTQSPTHLIKTRGQQVTLRCSPKSGHDTVSWYQQALGQGPQFIFQYYEEEERQRGNFPDRFSGHQFPNYSSELNVNALLLGDSALYLCASTFIGTANSPLHFGNGTRLTVT.

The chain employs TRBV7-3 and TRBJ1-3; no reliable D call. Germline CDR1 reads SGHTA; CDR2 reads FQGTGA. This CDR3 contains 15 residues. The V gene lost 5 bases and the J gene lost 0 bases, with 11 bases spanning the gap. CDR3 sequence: CASSLHTDSGNTIYF. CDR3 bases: TGTGCCAGCAGCCTCCACACGGACTCTGGAAACACCATATATTTT.

The CDR3 spells CASSVNLGNTIYF. CDR3 nucleotides: TGTGCCAGCAGTGTTAATTTGGGAAACACCATATATTTT. V gene TRBV5-6 combines with J gene TRBJ1-3; D gene uncertain. The CDR3 covers 13 residues. Trimming pared 5 bases from V and 4 bases from J, leaving 10 bases between. Germline CDR1 reads SGHDT; CDR2 reads YYEEEE.

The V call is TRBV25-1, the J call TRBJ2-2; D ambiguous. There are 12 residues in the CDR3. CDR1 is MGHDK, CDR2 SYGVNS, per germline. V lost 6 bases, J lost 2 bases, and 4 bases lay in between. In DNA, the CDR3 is TGTGCCAGCAGAACAAACACCGGGGAGCTGTTTTTT. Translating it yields CASRTNTGELFF. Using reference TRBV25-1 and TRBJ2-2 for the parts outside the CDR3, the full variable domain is EADIYQTPRYLVIGTGKKITLECSQTMGHDKMYWYQQDPGMELHLIHYSYGVNSTEKGDLSSESTVSRIRTEHFPLTLESARPSHTSQYLCASRTNTGELFFGEGSRLTVL.

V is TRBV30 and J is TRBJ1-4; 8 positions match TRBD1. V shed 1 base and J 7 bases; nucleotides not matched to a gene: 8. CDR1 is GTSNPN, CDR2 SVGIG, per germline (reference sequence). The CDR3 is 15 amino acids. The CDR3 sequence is CAWSGQGARSEKLFF. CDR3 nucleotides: TGTGCCTGGAGTGGGCAGGGGGCGCGAAGTGAAAAACTGTTTTTT.

In DNA form, the CDR3 reads TGTGCCAGCCGCGGACTAGCGGGGGCTCGTTCCCTCACAGATACGCAGTATTTT. Encoded protein: CASRGLAGARSLTDTQYF. V gene TRBV27 combines with J gene TRBJ2-3, with 13 positions matching TRBD2. The J segment lost 2 bases and the V segment lost 8 bases, leaving 13 bases of the junction unmatched. There are 18 residues in the CDR3. Germline V gene sequence: CDR1 MNHEY, CDR2 SMNVEV (reference sequence).